A selection of T cell receptor beta chains follows, all from one sample in a study of T cell responses to AZD1222 COVID-19 vaccine. Measured with immunoSEQ multiplex PCR; TCRdb has only the in-frame clones, and not every one. The sample shows about 170,000 clones, approximately 95% of them seen only once. This specimen was peripheral blood, taken on day 0 of AZD1222 vaccination. The receptor set was obtained from an adult in good health. Both conserved end residues are part of each CDR3. The order of the fields is J gene, D gene, clone size, V gene, CDR3 protein, CDR3 DNA. A D gene is named only where the DNA matches it firmly. Where a row states a size, it is once, few, many or the class of an expanded clone; other rows omit it.

j_call: TRBJ1-2; d_call: -; clone_size: -; v_call: TRBV6-6; cdr3_aa: CASSYSSRSYGYTF; cdr3_nt: TGTGCCAGCAGTTACTCGAGTCGGAGCTATGGCTACACCTTC
j_call: TRBJ2-7; d_call: TRBD2; clone_size: once; v_call: TRBV5-6; cdr3_aa: CASSLGGDPRGYEQYF; cdr3_nt: TGTGCCAGCAGCTTGGGTGGGGACCCGCGGGGGTACGAGCAGTACTTC
j_call: TRBJ1-5; d_call: -; clone_size: -; v_call: TRBV4-1; cdr3_aa: CASSQVPLSNQPQHF; cdr3_nt: TGCGCCAGCAGCCAAGTACCATTAAGCAATCAGCCCCAGCATTTT
j_call: TRBJ1-1; d_call: -; clone_size: -; v_call: TRBV3-1/TRBV3-2; cdr3_aa: CASSQVYAGGDTEAFF; cdr3_nt: TGTGCCAGCAGCCAAGTGTATGCGGGGGGCGACACTGAAGCTTTCTTT
j_call: TRBJ1-2; d_call: -; clone_size: -; v_call: TRBV19; cdr3_aa: CASSIGFGRGGDDNYGYTF; cdr3_nt: TGTGCCAGTAGTATAGGCTTTGGACGAGGGGGTGACGATAACTATGGCTACACCTTC
j_call: TRBJ1-5; d_call: -; clone_size: -; v_call: TRBV6-5; cdr3_aa: CASIQGINQPQHF; cdr3_nt: TGTGCCAGCATACAGGGAATCAATCAGCCCCAGCATTTT
j_call: TRBJ1-1; d_call: -; clone_size: -; v_call: TRBV14; cdr3_aa: CASSENTEAFF; cdr3_nt: TGTGCCAGCAGCGAGAACACTGAAGCTTTCTTT
j_call: TRBJ2-2; d_call: -; clone_size: -; v_call: TRBV7-9; cdr3_aa: CASSPGMVAGGAGELFF; cdr3_nt: TGTGCCAGCAGTCCCGGCATGGTCGCAGGAGGGGCCGGGGAGCTGTTTTTT
j_call: TRBJ1-2; d_call: -; clone_size: -; v_call: TRBV7-2; cdr3_aa: CASRQLHYGYTF; cdr3_nt: TGTGCCAGCAGACAGCTCCACTATGGCTACACCTTC
j_call: TRBJ1-1; d_call: -; clone_size: -; v_call: TRBV3-1/TRBV3-2; cdr3_aa: CASSPQGRKYTEAFF; cdr3_nt: TGTGCCAGCAGCCCTCAGGGAAGGAAGTACACTGAAGCTTTCTTT
j_call: TRBJ2-1; d_call: TRBD1; clone_size: -; v_call: TRBV3-1/TRBV3-2; cdr3_aa: CASSQEVRVRQGNEQFF; cdr3_nt: TGTGCCAGCAGCCAAGAGGTGCGGGTAAGACAGGGTAATGAGCAGTTCTTC